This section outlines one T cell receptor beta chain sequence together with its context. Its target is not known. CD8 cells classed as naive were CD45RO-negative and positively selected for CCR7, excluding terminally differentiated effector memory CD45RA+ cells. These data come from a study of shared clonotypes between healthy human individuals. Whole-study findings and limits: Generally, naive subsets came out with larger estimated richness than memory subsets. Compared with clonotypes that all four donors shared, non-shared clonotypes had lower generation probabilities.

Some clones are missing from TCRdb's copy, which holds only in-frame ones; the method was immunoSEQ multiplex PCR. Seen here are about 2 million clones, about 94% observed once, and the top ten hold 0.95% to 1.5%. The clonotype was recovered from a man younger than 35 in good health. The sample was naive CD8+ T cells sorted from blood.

CDR3 in amino acids: CASSLFLPTFTEAFF. The CDR3 region has the DNA TGTGCCAGCAGCTTGTTTTTACCTACTTTCACTGAAGCTTTCTTT. The rearrangement links TRBV7-9 to TRBJ1-1, with D unclear. V was cut by 3 bases and J by 4 bases, with 15 bases left in between. This CDR3 has 15 amino acids. Germline lookup yields CDR1 SEHNR and CDR2 FQNEAQ (reference sequence).